The 32 T cell receptor beta chains below all came from one sample that was sequenced in a study of radiation and T cells in renal cell carcinoma. The repertoire was sequenced with immunoSEQ multiplex PCR; TCRdb's copy has only in-frame clones and lacks some. The sample has about 77,000 clones; roughly 83% are singletons. The time point is: blood 4 weeks post-SBRT, at nephrectomy. Documented treatment: 15 Gy SBRT to primary tumor, nephrectomy 4 weeks later. The specimen comprised blood, sampled from a patient whose treatment included radiotherapy and nephrectomy. All receptors derive from a woman aged 55 to 70 with renal cell carcinoma.

The chain uses TRBV27 and TRBJ1-3, with D possibly being TRBD1 (5 bases). V was shortened by 2 bases and J by 1 base, with 9 bases between the two germline ends. The CDR3 consists of 15 residues. Germline V gives CDR1 MNHEY, CDR2 SMNVEV (reference sequence). For the CDR3, the DNA is TGTGCCAGCAGTTTACTGGGGGAGTCTGGAAACACCATATATTTT. Amino acids: CASSLLGESGNTIYF.

V and J are TRBV18 and TRBJ2-5; D gene unclear. The V gene's germline CDR1 is KGHSH and CDR2 LQKENI. This CDR3 has 12 amino acids. The V end lost 5 bases, the J end lost 0 bases, and 4 bases lay between the germline ends. This chain's CDR3 is CASSSYQETQYF. In nucleotides, the CDR3 is TGTGCCAGCTCATCGTACCAAGAGACCCAGTACTTC.

V usage is TRBV11-2 and J usage is TRBJ1-3, with unresolved D. Germline V gene lookup returns CDR1 SGHAT and CDR2 FQNNGV. Trimming removed 6 bases at V and 0 bases at J, with 3 bases between. The CDR3 consists of 12 residues. The DNA for the CDR3 is TGTGCCAGCAGGATCTCTGGAAACACCATATATTTT. It specifies CASRISGNTIYF.

The chain uses TRBV7-9 and TRBJ1-1; TRBD1 matches at 10 bases. CDR3 length equals 15 residues. Per germline, CDR1 SEHNR and CDR2 FQNEAQ (reference sequence). Trimming removed 5 bases from V and 6 bases from J; junction bases left unmatched: 9. CDR3 in amino acids: CASSRTGGELAEAFF. The CDR3 DNA reads TGTGCCAGCAGCCGGACAGGGGGGGAATTGGCTGAAGCTTTCTTT.

This clone was detected only a few times. The rearrangement uses TRBV6-5 and TRBJ1-6; no clear D. V was pared by 6 bases and J by 8 bases, with 8 bases between. The CDR3 totals 12 residues. Germline lookup yields CDR1 MNHEY and CDR2 SVGAGI. The CDR3 DNA is TGTGCCAGCAGCCCGAGGGATTCACCCCTCCACTTT. Amino acids: CASSPRDSPLHF.

The chain employs TRBV19 and TRBJ2-2, with 9 bases lining up with TRBD1. The length of the CDR3 is 16 residues. CDR1 and CDR2 (germline): LNHDA, SQIVND (reference sequence). V dropped 5 bases and J dropped 5; count of bases not matched to a gene: 9. The CDR3 bases are TGTGCCAGTAGTTCCCACAGGGGGCTGGGGACCGGGGAGCTGTTTTTT. Amino acids: CASSSHRGLGTGELFF.

The chain employs TRBV7-9 and TRBJ2-7; 12 bases fit TRBD1. With 4 bases clipped from V and 5 bases from J, the junction kept 6 bases outside the gene matches. Germline CDR1 and CDR2: SEHNR and FQNEAQ (reference sequence). The CDR3 contains 15 residues. CDR3 DNA: TGTGCCAGCAGCTCCCCCGGGACAGGGGGCGACGAGCAGTACTTC. Its translation is CASSSPGTGGDEQYF.

The chain joins TRBV7-2 to TRBJ2-7, with TRBD2 matching over 8 bases. This CDR3 comprises 18 residues. Losses at the gene ends were 4 bases for V and 3 bases for J; bases not matched to a gene: 17. Per germline, CDR1 SGHTA and CDR2 FQGNSA. The CDR3 DNA reads TGTGCCAGCAGCTACTATAACTCTCTAGCGGGCCTGGGCTACGAGCAGTACTTC. It specifies CASSYYNSLAGLGYEQYF. The entire variable domain, with the rest obtained from reference TRBV7-2 and TRBJ2-7, is as follows: GAGVSQSPSNKVTEKGKDVELRCDPISGHTALYWYRQSLGQGLEFLIYFQGNSAPDKSGLPSDRFSAERTGGSVSTLTIQRTQQEDSAVYLCASSYYNSLAGLGYEQYFGPGTRLTVT.

The V and J genes are TRBV10-3 and TRBJ1-1, with 7 bases aligning to TRBD1. After removal of 2 bases from V and 7 bases from J, the junction contained 7 bases not matched to a gene. The CDR3 has 14 amino acids. The germline CDR1 and CDR2 sequences are ENHRY and SYGVKD. DNA of the CDR3: TGTGCCATCAGTGAGGACAGGGCCTCCTATGAAGCTTTCTTT. Translated, it gives CAISEDRASYEAFF.

This chain uses TRBV7-2 with TRBJ2-1; the D is unclear. V dropped 3 bases and J dropped 4 bases, with 1 base sitting between them. The CDR3 contains 11 residues. Germline loops: CDR1 SGHTA, CDR2 FQGNSA. CDR3 sequence: CASSFYNEQFF. As DNA, the CDR3 is TGTGCCAGCAGCTTTTACAATGAGCAGTTCTTC.

J is TRBJ1-3 and V is TRBV7-9; TRBD1 aligns across 8 bases. Germline V CDR1 and CDR2: SEHNR, FQNEAQ (reference sequence). This CDR3 comprises 17 residues. The trim removed 5 bases at V and 1 base at J, leaving 10 bases unmatched. This chain's CDR3 is CASSPIPDRGSGNTIYF. CDR3 nucleotides: TGTGCCAGCAGCCCCATTCCCGACAGGGGTTCTGGAAACACCATATATTTT. The full variable domain, completed using reference TRBV7-9 and TRBJ1-3, is DTGVSQNPRHKITKRGQNVTFRCDPISEHNRLYWYRQTLGQGPEFLTYFQNEAQLEKSRLLSDRFSAERPKGSFSTLEIQRTEQGDSAMYLCASSPIPDRGSGNTIYFGEGSWLTVV.

Comment on this clone: A junction end diverges from the germline sequence, so it may reflect a read error. The rearrangement joins TRBV6-1 to TRBJ2-7, with 8 bases lining up with TRBD1. Germline-derived CDR1 and CDR2 are MNHNS and SASEGT. The CDR3 contains 15 residues. The CDR3 spells CASREAGTGPYEQYF. In DNA, the CDR3 is TGTGCCAGCAGAGAAGCCGGGACAGGCCCCTACGAGCAGTACTTC.

V is TRBV2 and J is TRBJ1-5; D gene unclear. Germline V gene lookup returns CDR1 SNHLY and CDR2 FYNNEI. The CDR3 is made up of 14 amino acids. V dropped 3 bases and J dropped 5 bases, with 11 bases sitting between them. The CDR3 loop is CASSEMMEDQPQHF. CDR3 in DNA: TGTGCCAGCAGTGAGATGATGGAGGATCAGCCCCAGCATTTT.

This chain joins TRBV18 and TRBJ1-4; a possible D gene is TRBD1 (6 bases). This CDR3 is 16 amino acids long. With 2 bases removed from V and 7 bases from J, the gap between germline ends came to 17 bases. Germline V CDR1 and CDR2: KGHSH, LQKENI. The CDR3 coding sequence is TGTGCCAGCTCACCAGGTAGTGCGGACAGTGTTGAAAAACTGTTTTTT. Protein product: CASSPGSADSVEKLFF.

This chain joins TRBV5-4 and TRBJ1-1; no clear D. CDR3 length equals 12 residues. The germline V gene encodes CDR1 SGHNT and CDR2 YYREEE (reference sequence). V lost 1 base and J 3 bases, leaving 4 bases between the germline ends. The CDR3 coding sequence is TGTGCCAGCAGCTTGCTCTACACTGAAGCTTTCTTT. Translated, it gives CASSLLYTEAFF.

This clone has only a few counts. This chain links TRBV18 with TRBJ1-3; D remains ambiguous. Germline V lookup: CDR1 KGHSH, CDR2 LQKENI. V was pared by 3 bases and J by 2 bases, with 8 bases between. This CDR3 spans 14 amino acids. CDR3 loop: CASSPSATGNTIYF. The CDR3, as DNA: TGTGCCAGCTCACCGAGCGCAACTGGAAACACCATATATTTT.

This chain links TRBV4-3 with TRBJ2-7; 12 nucleotides align to TRBD2. V dropped 0 bases and J dropped 5; count of bases not matched to a gene: 2. Germline V gene data show CDR1 as LGHNA and CDR2 as YSLEER. The CDR3 totals 15 residues. As DNA, the CDR3 is TGCGCCAGCAGCCAAGAGACTAGCGGGAGACACGAGCAGTACTTC. Protein product: CASSQETSGRHEQYF.

This chain links TRBV6-1 with TRBJ2-7; TRBD1 agrees at 8 bases. V lost 6 bases to trimming and J lost 2 bases; unmatched junction nucleotides: 6. Per the germline V gene, CDR1 is MNHNS and CDR2 is SASEGT. This CDR3 has 14 amino acids. The CDR3 loop is CASRQGGSPYEQYF. The CDR3 DNA reads TGTGCCAGCAGACAGGGGGGATCCCCCTACGAGCAGTACTTC.

The chain is built from TRBV7-9 and TRBJ2-7; 8 bases are a match to TRBD1. Losses at the gene ends were 5 bases for V and 5 bases for J; bases not matched to a gene: 8. The CDR3 length is 14 residues. CDR1 and CDR2 (germline): SEHNR, FQNEAQ (reference sequence). The CDR3 here is CASSGAGGVDEQYF. The CDR3, as DNA: TGTGCCAGCAGCGGAGCAGGGGGCGTCGACGAGCAGTACTTC.

V gene TRBV6-1 combines with J gene TRBJ2-7, with D perhaps TRBD1 (5 bases). Germline V gene lookup returns CDR1 MNHNS and CDR2 SASEGT. Trimming pared 7 bases from V and 13 bases from J, leaving 17 bases between. The CDR3 totals 11 residues. This chain's CDR3 is CASIIQGWGYF. CDR3 coding DNA: TGTGCCAGCATCATCCAGGGTTGGGGATACTTC.

This sequence joins TRBV4-1 and TRBJ1-5; D not certain. This CDR3 has 14 amino acids. Trimming left V 1 base short and J 4 bases short, with 8 bases between. Germline V gene sequence: CDR1 MGHRA, CDR2 YSYEKL. CDR3 sequence: CASSQGEGNQPQHF. CDR3 in DNA: TGCGCCAGCAGCCAAGGTGAAGGGAATCAGCCCCAGCATTTT.

The chain is built from TRBV6-6 and TRBJ2-1; 12 bases match TRBD2. This CDR3 has 15 amino acids. Germline V gene sequence: CDR1 MNHNY, CDR2 SVGAGI (reference sequence). V gave up 2 bases and J gave up 7 bases; unmatched junction bases: 3. Written as DNA, the CDR3 is TGTGCCAGCAGTTACCCTAGCGGGGGGGCGAATGAGCAGTTCTTC. Amino acid sequence: CASSYPSGGANEQFF.

V usage is TRBV2 and J usage is TRBJ1-6, with 8 nucleotides matching TRBD1. The CDR3 totals 16 residues. Germline CDR1 and CDR2: SNHLY and FYNNEI. V was clipped by 8 bases and J by 0 bases; unmatched bases: 6. CDR3 sequence (DNA): TGTGCCAGCTGGGGACAGGAGAGCTCCTATAATTCACCCCTCCACTTT. It encodes CASWGQESSYNSPLHF.

The V and J genes are TRBV4-1 and TRBJ2-2; no firm D call. The V gene lost 1 base and the J gene lost 1 base, with 4 bases spanning the gap. The length of the CDR3 is 14 residues. Germline CDR1 reads MGHRA; CDR2 reads YSYEKL. The CDR3 DNA follows: TGCGCCAGCAGCCAAGGGAAGAACACCGGGGAGCTGTTTTTT. This codes for CASSQGKNTGELFF.

The chain has TRBV11-2 and TRBJ1-6, with TRBD1 matching 8 bases. The V segment lost 7 bases and the J segment 8 bases; nucleotides outside the gene matches: 4. In germline, CDR1 is SGHAT, CDR2 FQNNGV. There are 13 residues in the CDR3. The CDR3 DNA reads as TGTGCCAGCAAAGGACAGGGACATTCACCCCTCCACTTT. It codes for CASKGQGHSPLHF.

The chain employs TRBV2 and TRBJ1-2; 7 bases map to TRBD1. The CDR3 has 13 residues. V lost 5 bases and J lost 7; bases outside the gene matches: 7. Germline CDR1 and CDR2: SNHLY and FYNNEI. CDR3 bases: TGTGCCAGCAGTTTCCAGGGGGTGAGTGGCTACACCTTC. Translating gives CASSFQGVSGYTF.

The chain is built from TRBV9 and TRBJ1-6; TRBD1 matches at 7 bases. CDR1 and CDR2 (germline): SGDLS, YYNGEE. The CDR3 runs 16 residues. V gave up 3 bases and J gave up 5 bases; unmatched junction bases: 8. For the CDR3, the DNA is TGTGCCAGCAGCGCGTACCCGGGACAGAATAATTCACCCCTCCACTTT. This gives the protein CASSAYPGQNNSPLHF.

The rearrangement uses TRBV28 and TRBJ1-1, with D tentatively TRBD1 (5 bases). In germline, CDR1 is MDHEN, CDR2 SYDVKM. Trimming took 4 bases from V and 7 from J, leaving 16 bases between them. The CDR3 covers 14 residues. The CDR3 nucleotides read TGTGCCAGCAGTTGGGGCGAACCCTCCTATGAAGCTTTCTTT. It specifies CASSWGEPSYEAFF.

The chain is built from TRBV5-4 and TRBJ2-2; D is undetermined. This CDR3 has 14 residues. The V and J ends lost 0 bases and 3 bases respectively, with 6 bases between them. In germline, CDR1 is SGHNT, CDR2 YYREEE (reference sequence). In DNA, the CDR3 is TGTGCCAGCAGCTTGGATGCCGACACCGGGGAGCTGTTTTTT. It codes for CASSLDADTGELFF.

The chain couples TRBV19 to TRBJ1-3; 8 bases align to TRBD1. The CDR3 is 16 amino acids. Per the germline V gene, CDR1 is LNHDA and CDR2 is SQIVND (reference sequence). The V gene end was trimmed by 3 bases and the J gene end by 2 bases; junction bases not matched to a gene: 6. The CDR3 DNA follows: TGTGCCAGTAGTATCGGTGACAGGGGCGCTGGAAACACCATATATTTT. As protein: CASSIGDRGAGNTIYF.

The rearrangement joins TRBV11-2 to TRBJ2-5; 12 bases fit TRBD2. Looked up from germline, CDR1 is SGHAT and CDR2 is FQNNGV. V was pared by 5 bases and J by 2 bases, with 3 bases of the junction left unmatched. CDR3 length equals 15 residues. The CDR3 loop reads CASSTGLAGQETQYF. The DNA for the CDR3 is TGTGCCAGCAGCACCGGACTAGCGGGGCAAGAGACCCAGTACTTC.

This sequence joins TRBV27 and TRBJ1-1; 12 nucleotides match TRBD1. Germline assignment: CDR1 MNHEY and CDR2 SMNVEV (reference sequence). This CDR3 is built from 18 residues. V shed 6 bases, J shed 1 base, and the junction held 12 bases outside the gene matches. This chain's CDR3 is CASSRIRDRGRGNTEAFF. Here the CDR3 DNA reads TGTGCCAGCAGCAGGATCCGGGACAGGGGGCGCGGGAACACTGAAGCTTTCTTT.